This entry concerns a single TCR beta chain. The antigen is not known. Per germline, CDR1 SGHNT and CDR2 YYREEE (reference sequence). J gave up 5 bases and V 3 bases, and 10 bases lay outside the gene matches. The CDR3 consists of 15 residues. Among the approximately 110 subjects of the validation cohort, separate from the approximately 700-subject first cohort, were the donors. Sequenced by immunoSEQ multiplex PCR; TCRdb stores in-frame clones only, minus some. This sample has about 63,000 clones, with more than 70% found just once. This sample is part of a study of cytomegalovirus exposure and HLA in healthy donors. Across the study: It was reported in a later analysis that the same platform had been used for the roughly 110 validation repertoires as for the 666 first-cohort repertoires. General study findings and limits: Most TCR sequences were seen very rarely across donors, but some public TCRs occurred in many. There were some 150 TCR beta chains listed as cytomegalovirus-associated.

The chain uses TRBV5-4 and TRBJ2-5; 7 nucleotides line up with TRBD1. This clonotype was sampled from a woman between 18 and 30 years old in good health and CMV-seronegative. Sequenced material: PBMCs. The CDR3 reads CASSSITTGQETQYF. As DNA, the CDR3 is TGTGCCAGCAGCTCCATTACGACAGGGCAGGAGACCCAGTACTTC.